This TCR beta chain was recorded in a study of human T cells and chemical hapten exposure. The CDR3 contains 19 residues. V was clipped by 0 bases and J by 1 base, with 16 bases between them. The germline CDR1 and CDR2 sequences are LGHNA and YNFKEQ. This clonotype was observed many times. Its specificity is not known. Each CDR3 protein gets one entry after TCRdb re-called the RACE reads with MiXCR. Here the sample spans around 92,000 distinct CDR3 sequences, about 10% being singletons. General study points: Because they had alopecia, donors may respond immunologically unlike healthy people. Expanded TCRs showed more large CDR3 clusters than pre-sensitization or healthy control sets.

Time point specified: pre-sensitization, week 0. Treatment defined: therapeutic diphenylcyclopropenone sensitization with weekly scalp DPC. V usage is TRBV4-2 and J usage is TRBJ2-6, with a possible D match to TRBD1 (5 bases). This sequence was found in a woman aged 60 to 75 with alopecia areata. Some clones in this sample may be carry-over from other donors' samples. The source material was whole blood, sampled in connection with sensitization to the hapten diphenylcyclopropenone (DPC). CDR3 sequence (DNA): TGTGCCAGCAGCCAAGATAGTTCACAGGCTTTTTCTGGGGCCAACGTCCTGACTTTC. Its translation: CASSQDSSQAFSGANVLTF.